The rows below give T cell receptor beta chains drawn from one sample of a study of OX40 agonist ivuxolimab in advanced cancers. Sequencing used immunoSEQ multiplex PCR; TCRdb keeps in-frame clones, though not all of them. The repertoire holds over 75,000 clones, with approximately 90% as singletons. Sequencing used CD4+ or CD8+ T cells sorted from blood, obtained in a trial of the OX40 agonist ivuxolimab. These receptor sequences come from an adult with an advanced solid tumor such as melanoma, head and neck, liver or kidney cancer. The CDR3 runs from the conserved cysteine through the conserved F or W. The order of the fields is V gene, CDR3 protein.

TRBV29-1,CSVGYGSYEQYF
TRBV30,CAWNGQGAADTQYF
TRBV19,CASSMGQETQYF
TRBV6-1,CASSRSPGTGTEAFF
TRBV28,CASRPPGQGRYEQYF
TRBV4-3,CASSQESGQSGELFF
TRBV11-1,CASSRKTSPTEAFF
TRBV10-3,CAISNDRGSTDTQYF
TRBV10-2,CASSEWDREQPQHF
TRBV28,CASKGAGTANYGYTF
TRBV6-5,CASSLTSGGNNEQFF
TRBV4-3,CASSPTGGEKLFF
TRBV29-1,CSVAHVGRTDTQYF
TRBV30,CAWSVTGDQPQHF
TRBV5-1,CASSSRLAGMYEQYF
TRBV12-5,CASGPGGPGDQPQHF
TRBV5-4,CASMATGGYGYTF
TRBV19,CAVRKGATYNEQFF
TRBV29-1,CSAGGSNQPQHF
TRBV7-2,CASSPGPEETQYF
TRBV6-6,CASQVFVNTEAFF
TRBV2,CASSDGDPNPDQYF
TRBV6-5,CASSSPTSGNTIYF
TRBV19,CASSASDSPPDTQYF
TRBV6-1,CASSEAGGGTGELFF
TRBV19,CASSIGSPLSGYTF
TRBV28,CASTPGGHYTGELFF
TRBV7-9,CASSLAGGRRGFF
TRBV18,CASSSGHQGYTDTQYF
TRBV5-4,CASTAGASTDTQYF
TRBV7-7,CASSRSNTGELFF
TRBV5-1,CASSTGGRKTGELFF
TRBV16,CASSQSVGQGVEQFF
TRBV4-2,CASSQPPGWEETQYF
TRBV6-1,CASSRLNYGYTF
TRBV2,CASSEAGQGETQYF
TRBV28,CASSGFSGGARSYEQYF
TRBV6-1,CASSEFTGIETQYF
TRBV5-1,CASSLVGDSYNEQFF
TRBV10-3,CAIRPSGSSTDTQYF
TRBV28,CASSSPGGYAGSYEQYF
TRBV5-1,CASSHTLGPGGPPNQETQYF
TRBV4-1,CASSQDGNTQYF
TRBV11-1,CASSSSGRAYNEQFF
TRBV5-1,CASSLAGTGEGDTQYF
TRBV5-1,CASSLILAQDEQFF
TRBV19,CASSTQIGQGNSNQPQHF